The 32 T cell receptor beta chains below were found in one sample sequenced in a study of CD8 T cells in ankylosing spondylitis. Study-wide results and caveats: Typical of ankylosing spondylitis blood, it appeared, was a TCR beta motif of fewer than ten highly homologous variants.

These receptors have no known antigen. Using its own MiXCR run on the 5' RACE reads, TCRdb lists one record per CDR3 protein. The sample consists of about 700,000 distinct CDR3 sequences, roughly 19% of them appearing once. The sample taken for sequencing was blood, either unsorted or a sorted T cell fraction (not recorded which). The receptors derive from a male donor with ankylosing spondylitis.

This clonotype showed up just a few times. The chain joins TRBV7-9 to TRBJ1-1; D might be TRBD1 (5 bases). Germline V CDR1 and CDR2: SEHNR, FQNEAQ (reference sequence). The CDR3 is 14 residues long. V was trimmed by 0 bases and J by 5 bases, leaving 10 bases between them. This CDR3 is CASSLAGGWTEAFF. The CDR3 DNA reads as TGTGCCAGCAGCTTAGCGGGGGGTTGGACTGAAGCTTTCTTT. Drawing the rest from reference TRBV7-9 and TRBJ1-1, the complete variable domain is DTGVSQNPRHKITKRGQNVTFRCDPISEHNRLYWYRQTLGQGPEFLTYFQNEAQLEKSRLLSDRFSAERPKGSFSTLEIQRTEQGDSAMYLCASSLAGGWTEAFFGQGTRLTVV.

The rearrangement joins TRBV7-9 to TRBJ2-1; D gene ambiguous. This CDR3 is built from 13 residues. Trimming stripped 1 base from V and 5 bases from J, with 6 bases between. Looked up from germline, CDR1 is SEHNR and CDR2 is FQNEAQ (reference sequence). The CDR3: CASSLVLDNEQFF. DNA of the CDR3: TGTGCCAGCAGCTTAGTTCTAGACAATGAGCAGTTCTTC.

The sample holds a few counts of this clonotype. The V and J genes are TRBV20-1 and TRBJ2-3, with D possibly TRBD1 on 6 matching bases. This CDR3 comprises 12 residues. The V and J ends lost 5 bases and 10 bases respectively, with 16 bases between them. The germline V gene has CDR1 DFQATT and CDR2 SNEGSKA (reference sequence). CDR3 region: CSAQTGLDAQYF. CDR3 DNA sequence: TGCAGTGCTCAGACAGGTTTGGATGCGCAGTATTTT.

The genes are TRBV7-8 and TRBJ2-1, with D tentatively TRBD1 or TRBD2 (5 bases each). V shed 5 bases and J shed 7 bases, with 12 bases lying between them. The germline CDR1 and CDR2 sequences are SGHVS and FQNEAQ. The CDR3 has 13 amino acids. This chain's CDR3 is CASSQGSGNEQFF. CDR3 in DNA: TGTGCCAGCAGCCAGGGTTCGGGGAATGAGCAGTTCTTC.

J is TRBJ2-5 and V is TRBV27; 8 bases agree with TRBD2. The ends lost 6 bases at V and 4 bases at J; junction bases unmatched: 16. Germline V CDR1 and CDR2: MNHEY, SMNVEV (reference sequence). The CDR3 covers 17 residues. The chain's CDR3 is CASSPDQAGLVGETQYF. The CDR3 nucleotides read TGTGCCAGCAGCCCCGATCAAGCGGGACTAGTTGGAGAGACCCAGTACTTC.

There are a few counts of this clonotype. The chain couples TRBV11-2 to TRBJ1-1; D is uncertain. Germline CDR1 is SGHAT and CDR2 is FQNNGV. The CDR3 runs to 15 residues. The germline V and J ends were trimmed by 3 bases and 2 bases, with 13 bases remaining between them. This chain's CDR3 is CASSFTVTLNTEAFF. Written as DNA, the CDR3 is TGTGCCAGCAGCTTCACTGTGACTCTAAACACTGAAGCTTTCTTT.

The V and J genes are TRBV7-9 and TRBJ2-1; a weak D match, TRBD2 (5 bases). Trimming left V 5 bases short and J 2 bases short, with 16 bases between. The CDR3 runs to 16 residues. Germline lookup yields CDR1 SEHNR and CDR2 FQNEAQ (reference sequence). The CDR3 region is CASSPTDGMTYNEQFF. The CDR3 nucleotides read TGTGCCAGCAGCCCGACGGACGGGATGACCTACAATGAGCAGTTCTTC.

The genes are TRBV21-1 and TRBJ2-7. TRBV21-1 has pseudogene status. This CDR3 region has 8 residues. CDR3 sequence: CASWVRDF. For the CDR3, the DNA is TGTGCCAGCTGGGTTAGGGACTTC.

The chain recombines TRBV4-2 with TRBJ2-5; D remains unclear. Looked up from germline, CDR1 is LGHNA and CDR2 is YNFKEQ. Trimming stripped 4 bases from V and 4 bases from J, with 13 bases between. The CDR3 consists of 14 residues. This chain's CDR3 is CASSPGGWGETQYF. In nucleotides, the CDR3 is TGTGCCAGCAGCCCCGGCGGCTGGGGAGAGACCCAGTACTTC.

V and J are TRBV9 and TRBJ2-3, with D perhaps being TRBD1 or TRBD2 (6 bases each). V was cut by 4 bases and J by 6 bases, with 15 bases left in between. This CDR3 spans 14 amino acids. Germline CDR1 SGDLS, CDR2 YYNGEE. CDR3 loop: CASSRRGFEDTQYF. CDR3 in DNA: TGTGCCAGCAGCCGGAGGGGGTTTGAGGATACGCAGTATTTT.

The CDR3 region is CASSAGQGAMNTEAFF. CDR3 bases: TGCGCCAGCAGCGCCGGACAGGGGGCGATGAACACTGAAGCTTTCTTT. The chain uses TRBV5-1 and TRBJ1-1, with 11 bases that match TRBD1. The CDR3 covers 16 residues. After removal of 4 bases from V and 0 bases from J, the junction contained 5 bases not matched to a gene. Looked up from germline, CDR1 is SGHRS and CDR2 is YFSETQ.

In DNA, the CDR3 is TGTGCCAGCAGCGTCGCGGGTCGGGCAGATACGCAGTATTTT. This encodes CASSVAGRADTQYF. The rearrangement links TRBV9 to TRBJ2-3; D possibly corresponds to TRBD2 (5 bases). The germline CDR1 and CDR2 sequences are SGDLS and YYNGEE. The V gene lost 2 bases and the J gene lost 4 bases, with 11 bases spanning the gap. This CDR3 comprises 14 residues.

A few counts support this clonotype. This chain links TRBV11-1 with TRBJ2-1; 10 bases are a match to TRBD2. The V segment lost 5 bases and the J segment 0 bases; nucleotides outside the gene matches: 10. Germline values: CDR1 SGHAT, CDR2 FQDESV (reference sequence). This CDR3 contains 18 residues. In DNA form, the CDR3 reads TGTGCCAGCAGCCCCCCTATAGCGGGGGGACCCTCCTACAATGAGCAGTTCTTC. Residues: CASSPPIAGGPSYNEQFF.

This clonotype was seen just once. The CDR3 region has the DNA TGCAGTGCTAGTTTATCCCTCCAACCCACTGAAGCTTTCTTT. Its protein is CSASLSLQPTEAFF. The V and J genes are TRBV20-1 and TRBJ1-1; D is uncertain. V was clipped by 3 bases and J by 4 bases, with 15 bases between them. The CDR3 totals 14 residues. The germline V gene has CDR1 DFQATT and CDR2 SNEGSKA (reference sequence).

J is TRBJ2-6 and V is TRBV2; D not certain. V was cut by 3 bases and J by 3 bases, with 9 bases left in between. Germline CDR1 SNHLY, CDR2 FYNNEI. This CDR3 spans 15 amino acids. The CDR3 spells CASSDVTVGANVLTF. CDR3 nucleotide sequence: TGTGCCAGCAGTGATGTTACGGTTGGGGCCAACGTCCTGACTTTC.

The sample holds a few counts of this clonotype. The chain recombines TRBV30 with TRBJ1-5; no clear D gene. This CDR3 spans 13 amino acids. CDR1 and CDR2 from the germline V gene are GTSNPN and SVGIG (reference sequence). V shed 3 bases and J shed 4 bases, with 10 bases lying between them. Here the CDR3 DNA reads TGTGCCTGGAGCCCGGCGGGGAATCAGCCCCAGCATTTT. Amino acids: CAWSPAGNQPQHF.

In its sample, this clonotype was seen many times. The CDR3 sequence: CSTGSYNEQFF. Here the CDR3 DNA reads TGCAGCACAGGGTCCTACAATGAGCAGTTCTTC. This sequence joins TRBV29-1 and TRBJ2-1, with D possibly TRBD1 on 6 matching bases. CDR1 and CDR2 (germline): SQVTM, ANQGSEA. V shed 8 bases and J shed 1 base, with 6 bases lying between them. There are 11 residues in the CDR3.

This sequence joins TRBV7-9 and TRBJ2-1, with 11 nucleotides matching TRBD2. J lost 2 bases, V lost 5 bases, and 5 bases had no gene match. CDR1 is SEHNR, CDR2 FQNEAQ, per germline (reference sequence). The CDR3 loop spans 16 amino acids. CDR3 nucleotide sequence: TGTGCCAGCAGCCCCAGACTAGCGGGGCCCTACAATGAGCAGTTCTTC. Translating it yields CASSPRLAGPYNEQFF.

The chain combines TRBV12-3 or TRBV12-4 with TRBJ1-4; no clear D. V was shortened by 3 bases and J by 10 bases, with 12 bases between the two germline ends. This CDR3 region has 13 residues. CDR3 nucleotides: TGTGCCAGCAGTTTTGAGGAGTTGGGAAAACTGTTTTTT. The encoded protein is CASSFEELGKLFF.

This clonotype came up a few times. J is TRBJ1-6 and V is TRBV5-1, with D possibly TRBD1 on 6 matching bases. The CDR3 runs 13 residues. V was pared by 6 bases and J by 5 bases, with 9 bases between. CDR1 and CDR2 from the germline V gene are SGHRS and YFSETQ. The CDR3 loop reads CASKGGDNSPLHF. The CDR3 nucleotides read TGCGCCAGCAAAGGGGGGGATAATTCACCCCTCCACTTT.

The table lists this clonotype with a few counts. V and J are TRBV20-1 and TRBJ1-2; TRBD1 matches at 9 bases. V shed 6 bases and J 3 bases; nucleotides not matched to a gene: 14. There are 16 residues in the CDR3. Germline loops: CDR1 DFQATT, CDR2 SNEGSKA (reference sequence). Here the CDR3 DNA reads TGCAGTGCCACAGGGGGCCGGGGGCGGTACGACTATGGCTACACCTTC. Translating it yields CSATGGRGRYDYGYTF.

This clonotype was recorded at least ten times. This chain connects TRBV29-1 to TRBJ2-7, with D uncertain. V gave up 6 bases and J gave up 2 bases, with 8 bases separating them. This CDR3 spans 11 amino acids. Germline CDR1 and CDR2: SQVTM and ANQGSEA. Here the CDR3 DNA reads TGCAGCGTAACAGATCCCTACGAGCAGTACTTC. Translated: CSVTDPYEQYF.

This clonotype showed up just a few times. The CDR3 sequence is CASSLFAGQDYSNQPQHF. CDR3 DNA sequence: TGTGCCAGCAGTTTATTTGCCGGACAGGACTATAGCAATCAGCCCCAGCATTTT. V and J are TRBV28 and TRBJ1-5; 7 nucleotides line up with TRBD1. The CDR3 runs 18 residues. V lost 1 base and J lost 0; bases outside the gene matches: 9. CDR1 and CDR2 (germline): MDHEN, SYDVKM.

The chain has TRBV4-3 and TRBJ2-4, with D maybe TRBD1 (7 bases). CDR3 length: 17 amino acids. V was pared by 3 bases and J by 6 bases, with 21 bases between. Germline CDR1 reads LGHNA; CDR2 reads YSLEER. CDR3 nucleotide sequence: TGCGCCAGCAGCCAGGACTATCGACAGGGTTTTGGAAACATTCAGTACTTC. This translates into CASSQDYRQGFGNIQYF.

The chain is built from TRBV7-8 and TRBJ2-1; 8 bases map to TRBD2. Germline V lookup: CDR1 SGHVS, CDR2 FQNEAQ. Germline trimming cut 2 bases from V and 2 bases from J; bases unmatched to any gene: 8. The CDR3 covers 17 residues. As DNA, the CDR3 is TGTGCCAGCAGCTTATGGGAAGCGGGAGTTACCTACAATGAGCAGTTCTTC. Its protein product is CASSLWEAGVTYNEQFF. Full variable domain (rest looked up from reference TRBV7-8 and TRBJ2-1): GAGVSQSPRYKVAKRGQDVALRCDPISGHVSLFWYQQALGQGPEFLTYFQNEAQLDKSGLPSDRFFAERPEGSVSTLKIQRTQQEDSAVYLCASSLWEAGVTYNEQFFGPGTRLTVL.

This clonotype appeared a few times. This chain joins TRBV4-2 and TRBJ2-1, with TRBD2 matching 8 bases. Unmatched junction bases numbered 17, after V lost 1 base and J lost 6 bases. The CDR3 runs to 19 residues. The germline V gene encodes CDR1 LGHNA and CDR2 YNFKEQ. This CDR3 is CASSQGDPNRGGHRNEQFF. The CDR3 DNA is TGTGCCAGCAGCCAAGGGGACCCTAATCGGGGGGGCCACCGCAATGAGCAGTTCTTC.

The CDR3 protein is CASRSYGGTDTQYF. The CDR3 DNA reads TGTGCCAGCAGAAGTTACGGAGGCACAGATACGCAGTATTTT. This chain joins TRBV25-1 and TRBJ2-3; D not resolved. Trimming left V 6 bases short and J 1 base short, with 11 bases between. CDR3 length equals 14 residues. Germline CDR1 reads MGHDK; CDR2 reads SYGVNS.

This clonotype was counted only a few times. V gene TRBV12-3 or TRBV12-4 combines with J gene TRBJ2-6; tentatively, D is TRBD1 (6 bases). CDR3 length equals 13 residues. V was shortened by 10 bases and J by 0 bases, with 7 bases between the two germline ends. CDR3: CAIGGSGANVLTF. The CDR3 coding sequence is TGTGCCATAGGGGGCTCTGGGGCCAACGTCCTGACTTTC.

This clonotype appeared a few times. This chain uses TRBV6-2 or TRBV6-3 with TRBJ1-2; 7 bases agree with TRBD1. CDR1 MNHEY and CDR2 SVGEGT come from the germline V gene. The CDR3 is made up of 14 amino acids. Losses at the gene ends were 0 bases for V and 7 bases for J; bases not matched to a gene: 5. The CDR3 loop is CASSYSEGAPGYTF. For the CDR3, the DNA is TGTGCCAGCAGTTACTCGGAGGGGGCGCCTGGCTACACCTTC.

This chain uses TRBV3-1 with TRBJ1-1; perhaps TRBD1 as D (5 bases). The CDR3 totals 15 residues. The V and J ends lost 4 bases and 5 bases respectively, with 17 bases between them. Germline lookup yields CDR1 LGHDT and CDR2 YNNKEL (reference sequence). The CDR3 sequence: CASSPNQGGATEAFF. The CDR3 DNA sequence: TGTGCCAGCAGCCCCAATCAGGGCGGGGCGACTGAAGCTTTCTTT.

This clonotype was seen at least ten times. The chain employs TRBV7-8 and TRBJ2-3; 10 bases align to TRBD2. The trim removed 6 bases at V and 3 bases at J, leaving 9 bases unmatched. The CDR3 has 16 residues. CDR1 is SGHVS and CDR2 is FQNEAQ in the germline V gene. CDR3 DNA sequence: TGTGCCAGCAGATCTTATACTAGCGGGACTACAGATACGCAGTATTTT. It specifies CASRSYTSGTTDTQYF.

The gene calls are TRBV15 and TRBJ1-4, with 7 nucleotides matching TRBD1. This CDR3 is 15 amino acids long. J gave up 8 bases and V 2 bases, and 8 bases lay outside the gene matches. Germline V lookup: CDR1 LNHNV, CDR2 YYDKDF (reference sequence). The CDR3 sequence: CATSRNSLQGEKLFF. DNA of the CDR3: TGTGCCACCAGCAGAAATTCACTACAGGGGGAAAAACTGTTTTTT.